This is a list of T cell receptor beta chains from one sample in a study of blood T cell repertoires in COVID-19. Repertoires were generated with immunoSEQ multiplex PCR, while TCRdb's copy carries only in-frame clones and drops some. Of about 360,000 clones in the sample, approximately 89% were seen once. The sequenced sample consisted of PBMCs or T cells enriched from blood (not recorded which). These receptors were collected from a man aged 40-49 years in a cohort exposed to, infected with or recovered from COVID-19 (not recorded which). Both conserved end residues are trimmed from each CDR3.

J | V | CDR3
TRBJ1-2 | TRBV6-2/TRBV6-3 | ASSRAMTGPNYGYT
TRBJ1-2 | TRBV11-2 | ASSSGGIRDRGLGYT
TRBJ2-2 | TRBV23-1 | ASSHRGSTGELF
TRBJ1-2 | TRBV9 | ASSVGGWASYGYT
TRBJ2-1 | TRBV5-1 | ASSLELTYNEQF
TRBJ2-5 | TRBV2 | ASRRGGQETQY
TRBJ1-4 | TRBV6-5 | ASIKQGGNEKLF
TRBJ1-2 | TRBV5-4 | ASSLGGGGRPLYGYT
TRBJ1-1 | TRBV6-5 | ASSYEKQGMDEAF
TRBJ2-7 | TRBV30 | AWSPSSYEQY
TRBJ1-2 | TRBV11-1 | ASSPSESRQRL
TRBJ1-5 | TRBV11-3 | ASSLELQGTSQPQH
TRBJ2-3 | TRBV5-4 | ASSSRRPEGWAHDTQY
TRBJ2-6 | TRBV6-1 | ASSENIYGLPSGANVLT
TRBJ2-5 | TRBV7-8 | ASSLARGGETQY
TRBJ1-4 | TRBV7-9 | ASSPRGAFEKLF
TRBJ1-2 | TRBV6-5 | ASRPDRNYGYT
TRBJ1-2 | TRBV24-1 | ATSDLRGIYGYT
TRBJ2-1 | TRBV9 | ASSVVRGLAGVKEQF
TRBJ1-5 | TRBV2 | ASSESGNLQPQH
TRBJ1-5 | TRBV10-3 | AISESKETRSNQPQH
TRBJ2-7 | TRBV14 | ASSQLQGAGEQY
TRBJ2-1 | TRBV19 | ATADRGRVDEQF
TRBJ2-1 | TRBV11-3 | ASSRDRGPHEQF
TRBJ2-3 | TRBV19 | ASSIEGLADTDTQY
TRBJ1-5 | TRBV5-1 | ASSLTGAAVEPQH
TRBJ1-2 | TRBV3-1/TRBV3-2 | ASSQDRRGPGYT
TRBJ2-7 | TRBV7-6 | ASSPQGYYSYEQY
TRBJ2-2 | TRBV2 | ASRSNGRTGELF
TRBJ1-6 | TRBV27 | ASSFGVGGYNSPLH
TRBJ2-1 | TRBV18 | ASSTSGSDHNEQF
TRBJ2-2 | TRBV12-2 | ASRSTALAANTGELF
TRBJ1-2 | TRBV28 | ASFSTGSYGYT
TRBJ1-1 | TRBV3-1/TRBV3-2 | ASSQKVGGAEAF
TRBJ2-2 | TRBV29-1 | SVELAGTVSGELF
TRBJ1-3 | TRBV3-1/TRBV3-2 | ASSQDTGVPRSGNTIY
TRBJ2-5 | TRBV15 | ATSRDVRWETQY
TRBJ2-7 | TRBV7-9 | ASSYGTSGEQY
TRBJ1-2 | TRBV28 | ASSLRSPLPWAYGYT
TRBJ2-1 | TRBV6-4 | ASSDLAGVREQF
TRBJ2-5 | TRBV14 | ASSQVRETQY
TRBJ1-3 | TRBV7-6 | ASSTSRGNTIY
TRBJ2-1 | TRBV5-1 | ASTRDSVYNEQF
TRBJ2-2 | TRBV5-1 | ASSFPGLADTGELF
TRBJ1-2 | TRBV2 | ASSARGRTYGYT
TRBJ2-1 | TRBV12-5 | ASGFRGLAGYSYNEQF
TRBJ2-1 | TRBV19 | ASKYSSGSSYNEQF
TRBJ2-1 | TRBV5-4 | ASSYLGLAGDNEQF
TRBJ2-7 | TRBV19 | ASSLTPGQGGEQY
TRBJ2-7 | TRBV9 | ASSPPARLAGPREQY
TRBJ2-2 | TRBV5-1 | ASSPPSENTGELF
TRBJ2-1 | TRBV6-5 | ASSYRASGRANEQF
TRBJ1-1 | TRBV19 | ASSPPNSGFTEAF
TRBJ1-1 | TRBV27 | ASRGAPGQGVGAEAF